This TCR beta chain was captured in a study of T-cell reconstitution after alpha-beta-depleted transplantation in children. A single count supports this clonotype. The antigen remains undetermined. Whole-study results and caveats: Several hundred expanded graft clones reportedly supplied alpha-beta T cells about two months after transplant. Diversity of TCRbeta at day 60 was high in some patients, arising from surviving recipient T cells and thymic progenitors. At the one-year point after transplant, T-cell counts and TCRbeta diversity were found to come mostly from T cells that had been newly produced.

Researchers prepared the TCRbeta library using unique molecular identifiers, the study reports. TCRdb reprocessed the PCR reads with MiXCR, giving one entry per CDR3 protein. This sample has a few hundred thousand distinct CDR3 sequences, with 25% to 30% found just once. The TCR comes from a boy under two years old with Wiskott-Aldrich syndrome, due to receive a stem cell transplant. The sample here was PBMCs, taken before TCRalphabeta/CD19-depleted stem cell transplant.

DNA for the CDR3: TGTGCCAGCAGCCGGGACAGGGGTTTTGAAGCTTTCTTT. Its protein product is CASSRDRGFEAFF. This chain uses TRBV12-3 or TRBV12-4 with TRBJ1-1, with 10 bases that match TRBD1. The CDR3 sequence is 13 residues long. The J segment lost 7 bases and the V segment lost 6 bases, leaving 5 bases of the junction unmatched.